This T cell receptor (beta chain) comes out of a study of cytotoxic CD8 clonotypes in ibrutinib-treated CLL. On this clone: The antigen is unknown.

With sequencing, the targeted depth ranged from 1 in 200,000 to 1 in 1 million T cells. The repertoire was sequenced with immunoSEQ multiplex PCR; TCRdb's copy has only in-frame clones and lacks some. The sample lists 150,000 to 200,000 clones, more than 70% occurring once. The CDR3 has 15 amino acids. The V and J ends lost 2 bases and 5 bases respectively, with 14 bases between them. Per germline, CDR1 MNHNS and CDR2 SASEGT. Study observations and caveats: Before falling back toward baseline at progression, clonality had risen at the time of ibrutinib response.

The sample in question was PBMCs, obtained at disease progression, from a patient treated with ibrutinib. The chain has TRBV6-1 and TRBJ2-3, with D possibly being TRBD2 (6 bases). The clonotype was recovered from a human donor with chronic lymphocytic leukemia. This CDR3 is CASSENTSRGDTQYF. Written as DNA, the CDR3 is TGTGCCAGCAGTGAAAATACTAGCCGGGGAGATACGCAGTATTTT.